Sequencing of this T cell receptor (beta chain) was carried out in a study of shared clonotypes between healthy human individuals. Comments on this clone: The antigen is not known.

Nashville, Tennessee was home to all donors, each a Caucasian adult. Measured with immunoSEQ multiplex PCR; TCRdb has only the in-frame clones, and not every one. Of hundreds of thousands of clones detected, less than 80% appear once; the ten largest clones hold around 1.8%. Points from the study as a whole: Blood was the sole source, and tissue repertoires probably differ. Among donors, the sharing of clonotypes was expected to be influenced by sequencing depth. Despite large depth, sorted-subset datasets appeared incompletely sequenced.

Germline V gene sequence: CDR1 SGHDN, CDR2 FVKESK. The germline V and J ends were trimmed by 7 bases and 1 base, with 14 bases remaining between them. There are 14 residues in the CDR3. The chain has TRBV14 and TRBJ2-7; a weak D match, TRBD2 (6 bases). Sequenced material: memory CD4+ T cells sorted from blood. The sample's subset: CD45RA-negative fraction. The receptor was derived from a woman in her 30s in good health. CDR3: CASTLGDWSYEQYF. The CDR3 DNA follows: TGTGCCAGCACATTGGGGGACTGGTCCTACGAGCAGTACTTC.